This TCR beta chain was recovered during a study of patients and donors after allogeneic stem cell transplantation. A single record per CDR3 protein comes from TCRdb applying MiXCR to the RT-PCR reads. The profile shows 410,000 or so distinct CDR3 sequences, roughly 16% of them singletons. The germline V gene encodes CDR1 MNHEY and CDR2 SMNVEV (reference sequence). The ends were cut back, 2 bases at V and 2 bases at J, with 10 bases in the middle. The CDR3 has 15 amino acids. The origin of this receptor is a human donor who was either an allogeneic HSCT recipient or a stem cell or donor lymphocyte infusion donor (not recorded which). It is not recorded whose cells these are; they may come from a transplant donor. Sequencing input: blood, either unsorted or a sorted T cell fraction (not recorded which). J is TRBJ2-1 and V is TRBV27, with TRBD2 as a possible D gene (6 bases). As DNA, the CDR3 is TGTGCCAGCAGTTTACCGGGACTCACCTACAATGAGCAGTTCTTC. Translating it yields CASSLPGLTYNEQFF.